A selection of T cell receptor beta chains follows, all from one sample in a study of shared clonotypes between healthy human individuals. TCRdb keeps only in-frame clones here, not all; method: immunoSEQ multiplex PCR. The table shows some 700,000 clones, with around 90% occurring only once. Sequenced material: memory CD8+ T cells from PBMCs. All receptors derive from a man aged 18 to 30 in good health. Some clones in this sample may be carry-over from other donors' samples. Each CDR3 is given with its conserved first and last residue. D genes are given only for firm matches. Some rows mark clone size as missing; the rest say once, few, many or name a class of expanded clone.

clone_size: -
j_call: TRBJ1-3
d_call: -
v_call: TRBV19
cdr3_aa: CASSDDGISGNTIYF
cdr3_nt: TGTGCCAGTAGTGACGACGGGATCTCTGGAAACACCATATATTTT

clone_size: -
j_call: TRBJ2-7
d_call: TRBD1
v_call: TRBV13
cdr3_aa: CASSYGPGTGVEYEQYF
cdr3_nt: TGTGCCAGCAGCTATGGCCCCGGGACAGGGGTGGAGTACGAGCAGTACTTC

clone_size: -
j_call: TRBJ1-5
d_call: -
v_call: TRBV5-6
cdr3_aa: CASSLWRGHQPQHF
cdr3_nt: TGTGCCAGCAGCTTGTGGAGGGGCCATCAGCCCCAGCATTTT

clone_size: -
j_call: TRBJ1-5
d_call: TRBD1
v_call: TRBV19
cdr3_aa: CASRQGGQPQHF
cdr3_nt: TGTGCCAGCCGACAGGGGGGTCAGCCCCAGCATTTT

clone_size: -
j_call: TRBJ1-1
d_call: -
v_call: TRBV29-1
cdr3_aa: CSVGGRGNTEAFF
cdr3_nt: TGCAGCGTCGGAGGCAGAGGGAACACTGAAGCTTTCTTT

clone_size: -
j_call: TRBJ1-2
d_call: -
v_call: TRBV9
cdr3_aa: CASSAGSGHKSYGYTF
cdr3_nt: TGTGCCAGCAGCGCGGGATCGGGACATAAATCCTATGGCTACACCTTC

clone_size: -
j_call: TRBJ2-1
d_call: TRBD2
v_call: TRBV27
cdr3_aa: CASSPGTSGVNEQFF
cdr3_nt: TGTGCCAGCAGTCCAGGGACTAGCGGGGTCAATGAGCAGTTCTTC

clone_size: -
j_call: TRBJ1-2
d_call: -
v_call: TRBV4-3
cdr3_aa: CASSQVSGENYGYTF
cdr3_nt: TGCGCCAGCAGCCAAGTCTCCGGGGAGAACTATGGCTACACCTTC

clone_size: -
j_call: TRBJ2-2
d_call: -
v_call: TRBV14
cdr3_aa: CASSPDDKGIAGELFF
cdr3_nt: TGTGCCAGCAGCCCGGATGATAAGGGTATCGCCGGGGAGCTGTTTTTT

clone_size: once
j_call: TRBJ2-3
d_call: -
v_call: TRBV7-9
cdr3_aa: CASSFKGHHWQYF
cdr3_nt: TGTGCCAGCAGCTTTAAGGGACACCATTGGCAGTATTTT

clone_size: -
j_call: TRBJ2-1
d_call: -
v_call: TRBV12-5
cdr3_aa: CASRDGSNYNEQFF
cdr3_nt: TGTGCTAGTAGGGACGGGAGCAACTACAATGAGCAGTTCTTC

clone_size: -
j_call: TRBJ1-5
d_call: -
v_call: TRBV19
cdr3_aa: CASSIWGEGNQPQHF
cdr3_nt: TGTGCCAGTAGTATCTGGGGGGAGGGCAATCAGCCCCAGCATTTT

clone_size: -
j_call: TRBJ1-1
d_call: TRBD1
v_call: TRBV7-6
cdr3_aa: CASSLQGWNTEAFF
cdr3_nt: TGTGCCAGCAGCCTACAGGGGTGGAACACTGAAGCTTTCTTT

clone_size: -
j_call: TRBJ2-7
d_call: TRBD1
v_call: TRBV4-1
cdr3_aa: CASSLAGTGAYEQYF
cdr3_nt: TGCGCCAGCAGCCTAGCCGGGACAGGGGCCTACGAGCAGTACTTC

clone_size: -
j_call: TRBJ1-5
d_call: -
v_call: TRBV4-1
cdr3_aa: CASSQVPGNGNQPQHF
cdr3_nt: TGCGCCAGCAGCCAAGTACCAGGGAACGGCAATCAGCCCCAGCATTTT

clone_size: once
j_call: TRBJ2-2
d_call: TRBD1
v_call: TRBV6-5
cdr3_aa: CASSSRTGENTGELFF
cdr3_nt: TGTGCCAGCAGTTCCCGGACAGGGGAAAACACCGGGGAGCTGTTTTTT

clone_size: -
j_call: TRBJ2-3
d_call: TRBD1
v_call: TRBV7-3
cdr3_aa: CASSLTGGGWDTQYF
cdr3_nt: TGTGCCAGCAGCTTGACAGGGGGCGGGTGGGATACGCAGTATTTT

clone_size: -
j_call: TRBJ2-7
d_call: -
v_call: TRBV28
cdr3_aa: CASSLGGGGYEQYF
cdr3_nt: TGTGCCAGCAGTTTAGGAGGGGGGGGCTACGAGCAGTACTTC

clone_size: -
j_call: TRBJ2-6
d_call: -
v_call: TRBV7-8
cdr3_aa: CASSLVPPTLGANVLTF
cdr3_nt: TGTGCCAGCAGCTTAGTACCCCCTACCCTAGGGGCCAACGTCCTGACTTTC

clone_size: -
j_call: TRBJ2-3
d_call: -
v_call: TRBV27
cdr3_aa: CASSFWGPGTDTQYF
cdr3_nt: TGTGCCAGCAGTTTTTGGGGGCCTGGGACAGATACGCAGTATTTT

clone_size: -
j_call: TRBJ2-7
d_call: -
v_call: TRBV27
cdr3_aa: CASSPGVGGYEQYF
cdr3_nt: TGTGCCAGCAGTCCAGGTGTCGGTGGGTACGAGCAGTACTTC

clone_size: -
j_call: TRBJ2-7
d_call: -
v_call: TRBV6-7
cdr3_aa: CASSYKKVRVSYEQYF
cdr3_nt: TGTGCCAGCAGTTACAAGAAGGTTAGGGTCTCCTACGAGCAGTACTTC

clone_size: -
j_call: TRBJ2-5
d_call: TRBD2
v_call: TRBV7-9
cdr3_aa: CASSNPGLQETQYF
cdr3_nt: TGTGCCAGCAGCAACCCGGGACTACAAGAGACCCAGTACTTC

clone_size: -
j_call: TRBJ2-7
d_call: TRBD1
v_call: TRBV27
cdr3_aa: CASSLSGPSGTGGNEQYF
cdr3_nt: TGTGCCAGCAGTTTATCGGGCCCTTCCGGGACAGGGGGTAACGAGCAGTACTTC

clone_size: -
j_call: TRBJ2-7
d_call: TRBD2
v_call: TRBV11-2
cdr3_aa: CAGSLAGHSYEQYF
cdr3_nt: TGTGCCGGCTCTCTAGCGGGACACTCCTACGAGCAGTACTTC

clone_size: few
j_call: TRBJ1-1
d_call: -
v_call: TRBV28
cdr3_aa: CASSLSGNTEAFF
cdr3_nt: TGTGCCAGCAGTTTATCAGGGAACACTGAAGCTTTCTTT

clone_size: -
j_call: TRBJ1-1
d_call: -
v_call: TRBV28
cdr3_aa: CASSFRVNTEAFF
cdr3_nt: TGTGCCAGCAGTTTCCGCGTGAACACTGAAGCTTTCTTT

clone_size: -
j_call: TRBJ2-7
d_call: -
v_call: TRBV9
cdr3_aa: CASSAGGSRADYEQYF
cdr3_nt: TGTGCCAGCAGCGCAGGCGGGTCCCGAGCAGACTACGAGCAGTACTTC

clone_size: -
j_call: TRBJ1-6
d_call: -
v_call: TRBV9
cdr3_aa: CASSADSGGSPLHF
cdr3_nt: TGTGCCAGCAGCGCAGACTCAGGTGGATCACCCCTCCACTTT

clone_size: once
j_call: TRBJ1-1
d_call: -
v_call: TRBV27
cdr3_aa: CASSLSGWGATEAFF
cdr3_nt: TGTGCCAGCAGTTTATCGGGGTGGGGTGCCACTGAAGCTTTCTTT

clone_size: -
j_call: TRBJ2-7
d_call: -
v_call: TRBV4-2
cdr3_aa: CASSQVGPSYEQYF
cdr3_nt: TGTGCCAGCAGCCAAGTGGGGCCCTCCTACGAGCAGTACTTC

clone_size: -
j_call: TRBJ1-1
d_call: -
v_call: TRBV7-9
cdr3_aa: CASSLAPGPNTEAFF
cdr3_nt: TGTGCCAGCAGCTTAGCGCCAGGGCCCAACACTGAAGCTTTCTTT

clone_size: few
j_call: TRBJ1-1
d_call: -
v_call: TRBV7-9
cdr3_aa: CASGRLENTEAFF
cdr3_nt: TGTGCCAGCGGGAGACTGGAAAACACTGAAGCTTTCTTT

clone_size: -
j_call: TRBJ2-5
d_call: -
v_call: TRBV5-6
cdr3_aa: CASKRRPEETQYF
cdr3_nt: TGTGCCAGCAAACGGCGGCCTGAGGAGACCCAGTACTTC

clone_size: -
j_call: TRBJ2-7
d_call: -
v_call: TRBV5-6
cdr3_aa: CASSRASREQYF
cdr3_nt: TGTGCCAGCAGCCGGGCATCCCGCGAGCAGTACTTC

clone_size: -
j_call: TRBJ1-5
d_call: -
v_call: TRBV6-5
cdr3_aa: CASSAGMISQPQHF
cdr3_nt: TGTGCCAGCAGTGCAGGGATGATTAGTCAGCCCCAGCATTTT

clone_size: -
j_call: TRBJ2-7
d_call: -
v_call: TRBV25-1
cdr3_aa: CASSEYMGNYEQYF
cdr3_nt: TGTGCCAGCAGTGAATATATGGGGAACTACGAGCAGTACTTC

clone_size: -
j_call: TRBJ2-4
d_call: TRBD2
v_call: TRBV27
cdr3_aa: CASALGTSRDIQYF
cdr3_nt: TGTGCCAGCGCTTTAGGGACTAGCAGGGACATTCAGTACTTC

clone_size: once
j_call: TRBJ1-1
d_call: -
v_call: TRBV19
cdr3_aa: CASRRLDSLNTEAFF
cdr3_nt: TGTGCCAGTCGGAGACTGGACAGTTTGAACACTGAAGCTTTCTTT

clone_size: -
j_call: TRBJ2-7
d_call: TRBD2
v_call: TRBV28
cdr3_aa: CASSLIAGGSYEQYF
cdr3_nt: TGTGCCAGCAGTTTAATTGCGGGAGGGAGCTACGAGCAGTACTTC

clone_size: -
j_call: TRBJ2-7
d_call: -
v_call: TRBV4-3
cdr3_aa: CASSQDRGSSYEQYF
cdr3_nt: TGCGCCAGCAGCCAAGATCGGGGCAGCTCCTACGAGCAGTACTTC

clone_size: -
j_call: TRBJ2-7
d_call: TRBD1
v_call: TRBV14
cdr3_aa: CASSQVDREYEQYF
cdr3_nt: TGTGCCAGCAGCCAAGTTGACAGGGAATACGAGCAGTACTTC

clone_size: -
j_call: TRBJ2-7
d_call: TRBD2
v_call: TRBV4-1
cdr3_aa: CASSTRPGLADSYEQYF
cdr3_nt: TGCGCCAGCAGCACCCGACCAGGACTAGCGGATTCCTACGAGCAGTACTTC

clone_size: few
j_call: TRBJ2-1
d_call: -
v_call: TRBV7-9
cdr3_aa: CASRADLNNEQFF
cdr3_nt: TGTGCCAGCAGAGCCGACTTAAACAATGAGCAGTTCTTC

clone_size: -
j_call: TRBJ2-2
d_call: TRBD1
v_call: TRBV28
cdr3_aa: CASSFLVGTANTGELFF
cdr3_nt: TGTGCCAGCAGTTTTCTTGTCGGGACAGCGAACACCGGGGAGCTGTTTTTT

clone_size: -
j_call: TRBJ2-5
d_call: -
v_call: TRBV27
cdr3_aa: CASSFGLPQETQYF
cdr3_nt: TGTGCCAGCAGCTTTGGCTTACCCCAAGAGACCCAGTACTTC

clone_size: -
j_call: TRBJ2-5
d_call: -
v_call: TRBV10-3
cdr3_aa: CAISEYHRKRAQETQYF
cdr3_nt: TGTGCCATCAGTGAGTACCACCGCAAGCGCGCCCAAGAGACCCAGTACTTC

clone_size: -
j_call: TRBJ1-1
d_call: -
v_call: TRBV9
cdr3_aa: CASSLGVGTEAFF
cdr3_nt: TGTGCCAGCAGCTTAGGGGTTGGGACTGAAGCTTTCTTT

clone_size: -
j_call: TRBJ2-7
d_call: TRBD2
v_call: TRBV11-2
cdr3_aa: CASSSPNRRLAGSYEQYF
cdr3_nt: TGTGCCAGCAGCTCGCCCAACCGAAGACTAGCGGGATCCTACGAGCAGTACTTC

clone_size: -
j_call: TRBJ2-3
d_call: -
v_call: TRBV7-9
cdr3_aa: CASSFRQGGGLLTDTQYF
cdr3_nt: TGTGCCAGCAGCTTCAGGCAGGGGGGCGGGCTCCTCACAGATACGCAGTATTTT